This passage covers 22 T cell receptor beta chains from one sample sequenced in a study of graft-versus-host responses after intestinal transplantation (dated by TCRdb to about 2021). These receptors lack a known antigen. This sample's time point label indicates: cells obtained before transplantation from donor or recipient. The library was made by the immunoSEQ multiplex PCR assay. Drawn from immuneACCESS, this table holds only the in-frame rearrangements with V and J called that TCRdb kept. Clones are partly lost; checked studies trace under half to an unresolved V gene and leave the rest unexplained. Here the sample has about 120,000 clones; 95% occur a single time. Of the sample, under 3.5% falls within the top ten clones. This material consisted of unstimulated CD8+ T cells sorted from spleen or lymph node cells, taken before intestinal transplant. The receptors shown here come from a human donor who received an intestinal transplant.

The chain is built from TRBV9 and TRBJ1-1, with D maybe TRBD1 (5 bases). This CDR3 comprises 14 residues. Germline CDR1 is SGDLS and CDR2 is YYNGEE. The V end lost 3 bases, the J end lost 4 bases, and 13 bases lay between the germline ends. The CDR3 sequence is CASSDPEGSTEAFF. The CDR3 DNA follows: TGTGCCAGCAGCGACCCGGAGGGGAGCACTGAAGCTTTCTTT.

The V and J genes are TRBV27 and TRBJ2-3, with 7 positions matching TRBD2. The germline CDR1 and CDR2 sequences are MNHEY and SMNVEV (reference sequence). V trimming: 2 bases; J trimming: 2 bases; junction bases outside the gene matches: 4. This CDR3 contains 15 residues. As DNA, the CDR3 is TGTGCCAGCAGTTTAATAGCGGGTTACACAGATACGCAGTATTTT. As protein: CASSLIAGYTDTQYF.

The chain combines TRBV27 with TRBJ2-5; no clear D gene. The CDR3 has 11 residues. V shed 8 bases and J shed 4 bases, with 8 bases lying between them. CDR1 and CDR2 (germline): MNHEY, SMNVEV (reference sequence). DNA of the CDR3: TGTGCCAGCCTGAACGGAGAGACCCAGTACTTC. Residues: CASLNGETQYF.

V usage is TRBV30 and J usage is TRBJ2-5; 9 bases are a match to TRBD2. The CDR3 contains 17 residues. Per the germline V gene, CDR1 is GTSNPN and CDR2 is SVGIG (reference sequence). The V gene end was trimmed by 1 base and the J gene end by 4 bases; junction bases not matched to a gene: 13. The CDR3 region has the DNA TGTGCCTGGAGTGGTCTGCGGGAGGGCCTTGTCAGAGAGACCCAGTACTTC. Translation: CAWSGLREGLVRETQYF.

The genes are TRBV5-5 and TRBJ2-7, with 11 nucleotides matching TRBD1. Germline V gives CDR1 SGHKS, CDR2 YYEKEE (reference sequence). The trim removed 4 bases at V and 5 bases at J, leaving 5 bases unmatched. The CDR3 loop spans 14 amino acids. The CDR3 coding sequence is TGTGCCAGCAGCCCTGGACAGGGGGCCCACGAGCAGTACTTC. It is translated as CASSPGQGAHEQYF.

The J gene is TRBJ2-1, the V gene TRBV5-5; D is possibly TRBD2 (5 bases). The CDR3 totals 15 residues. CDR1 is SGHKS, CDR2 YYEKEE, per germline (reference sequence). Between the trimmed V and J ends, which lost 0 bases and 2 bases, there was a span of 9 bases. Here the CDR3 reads CASSLAGTAYNEQFF. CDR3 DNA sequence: TGTGCCAGCAGCTTGGCGGGAACTGCCTACAATGAGCAGTTCTTC.

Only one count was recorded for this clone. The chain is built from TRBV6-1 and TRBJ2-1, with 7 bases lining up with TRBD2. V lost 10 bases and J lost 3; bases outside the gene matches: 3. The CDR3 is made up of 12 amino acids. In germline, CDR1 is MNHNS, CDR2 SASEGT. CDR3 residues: CATWDYYNEQFF. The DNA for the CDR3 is TGTGCCACCTGGGACTACTACAATGAGCAGTTCTTC.

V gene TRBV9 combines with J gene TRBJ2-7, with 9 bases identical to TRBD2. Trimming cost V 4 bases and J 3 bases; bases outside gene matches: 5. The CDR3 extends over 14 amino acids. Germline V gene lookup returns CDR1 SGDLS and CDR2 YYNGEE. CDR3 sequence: CASSPGLACYEQYF. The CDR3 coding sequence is TGTGCCAGCAGCCCGGGACTAGCTTGCTACGAGCAGTACTTC.

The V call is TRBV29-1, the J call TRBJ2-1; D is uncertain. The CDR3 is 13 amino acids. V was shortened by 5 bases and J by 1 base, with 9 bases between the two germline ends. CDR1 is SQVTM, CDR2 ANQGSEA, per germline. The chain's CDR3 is CSVRRPSYNEQFF. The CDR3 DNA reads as TGCAGCGTTCGGCGGCCGTCCTACAATGAGCAGTTCTTC.

Written as DNA, the CDR3 is TGTGCCAGCAGCTTAGGGACTAGCGGGAGGGATTACAATGAGCAGTTCTTC. Amino acid sequence: CASSLGTSGRDYNEQFF. The chain carries TRBV7-9 and TRBJ2-1; TRBD2 aligns across 15 bases. Germline CDR1 reads SEHNR; CDR2 reads FQNEAQ (reference sequence). V gave up 1 base and J gave up 4 bases; unmatched junction bases: 2. There are 17 residues in the CDR3. Filled out from reference TRBV7-9 and TRBJ2-1, the complete variable domain reads DTGVSQNPRHKITKRGQNVTFRCDPISEHNRLYWYRQTLGQGPEFLTYFQNEAQLEKSRLLSDRFSAERPKGSFSTLEIQRTEQGDSAMYLCASSLGTSGRDYNEQFFGPGTRLTVL.

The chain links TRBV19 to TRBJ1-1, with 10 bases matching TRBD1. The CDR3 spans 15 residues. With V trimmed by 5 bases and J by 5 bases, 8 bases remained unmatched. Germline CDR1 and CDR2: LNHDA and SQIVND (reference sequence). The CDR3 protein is CASSSWTGGGTEAFF. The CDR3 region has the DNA TGTGCCAGTAGTTCCTGGACAGGGGGAGGAACTGAAGCTTTCTTT.

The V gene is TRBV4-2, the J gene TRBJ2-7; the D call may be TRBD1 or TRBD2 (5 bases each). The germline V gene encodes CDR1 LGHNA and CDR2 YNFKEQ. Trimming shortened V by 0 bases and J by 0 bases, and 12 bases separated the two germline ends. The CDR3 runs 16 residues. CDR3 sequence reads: CASSQEAAGSSYEQYF. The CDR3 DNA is TGTGCCAGCAGCCAAGAGGCTGCAGGGAGCTCCTACGAGCAGTACTTC.

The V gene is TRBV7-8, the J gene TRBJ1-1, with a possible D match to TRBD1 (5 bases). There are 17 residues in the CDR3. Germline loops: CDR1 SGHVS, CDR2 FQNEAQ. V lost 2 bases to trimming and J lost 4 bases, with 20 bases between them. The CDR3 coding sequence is TGTGCCAGCAGCTTAAATCCGGGGCCTCCTTTGGGCACTGAAGCTTTCTTT. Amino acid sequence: CASSLNPGPPLGTEAFF.

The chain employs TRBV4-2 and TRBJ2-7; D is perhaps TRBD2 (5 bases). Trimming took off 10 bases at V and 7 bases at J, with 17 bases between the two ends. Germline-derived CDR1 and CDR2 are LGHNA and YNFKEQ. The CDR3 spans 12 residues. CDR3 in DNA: TGTGCCACCGGAGCGGCGGTAGGAGAGCAGTACTTC. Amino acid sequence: CATGAAVGEQYF.

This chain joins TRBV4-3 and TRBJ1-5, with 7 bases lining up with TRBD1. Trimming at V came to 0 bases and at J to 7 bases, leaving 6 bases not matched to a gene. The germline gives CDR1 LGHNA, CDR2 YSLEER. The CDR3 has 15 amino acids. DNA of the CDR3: TGCGCCAGCAGCCAAGACAGGGGGGGCGGACAGCCCCAGCATTTT. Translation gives CASSQDRGGGQPQHF.

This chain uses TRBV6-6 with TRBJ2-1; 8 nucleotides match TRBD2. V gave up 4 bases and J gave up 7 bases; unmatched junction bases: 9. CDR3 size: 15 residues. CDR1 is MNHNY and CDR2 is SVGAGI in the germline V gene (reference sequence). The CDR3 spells CASSFAGGRGNEQFF. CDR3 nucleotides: TGTGCCAGCAGTTTCGCGGGAGGCCGAGGGAATGAGCAGTTCTTC.

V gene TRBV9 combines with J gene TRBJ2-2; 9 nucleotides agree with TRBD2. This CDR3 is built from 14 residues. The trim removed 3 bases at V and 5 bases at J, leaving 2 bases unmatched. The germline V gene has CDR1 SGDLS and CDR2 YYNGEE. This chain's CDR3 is CASSGLAETGELFF. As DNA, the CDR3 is TGTGCCAGCAGCGGACTAGCGGAGACCGGGGAGCTGTTTTTT.

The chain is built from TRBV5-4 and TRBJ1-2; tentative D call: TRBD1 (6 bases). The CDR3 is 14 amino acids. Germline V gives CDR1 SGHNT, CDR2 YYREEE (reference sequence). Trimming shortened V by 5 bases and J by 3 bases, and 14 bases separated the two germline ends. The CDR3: CASRNPGADYGYTF. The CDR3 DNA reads TGTGCCAGCAGAAACCCGGGGGCGGACTATGGCTACACCTTC.

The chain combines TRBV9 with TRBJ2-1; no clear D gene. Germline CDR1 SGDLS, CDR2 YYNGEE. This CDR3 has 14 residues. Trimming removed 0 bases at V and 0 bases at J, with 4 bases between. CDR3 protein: CASSVGPSYNEQFF. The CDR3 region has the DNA TGTGCCAGCAGCGTAGGTCCCTCCTACAATGAGCAGTTCTTC.

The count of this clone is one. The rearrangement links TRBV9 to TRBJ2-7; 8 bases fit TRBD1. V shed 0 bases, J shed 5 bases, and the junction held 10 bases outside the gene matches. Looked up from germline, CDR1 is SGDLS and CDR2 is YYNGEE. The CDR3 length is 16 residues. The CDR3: CASSVAEGTGRDEQYF. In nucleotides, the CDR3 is TGTGCCAGCAGCGTAGCTGAAGGGACAGGTAGAGACGAGCAGTACTTC.

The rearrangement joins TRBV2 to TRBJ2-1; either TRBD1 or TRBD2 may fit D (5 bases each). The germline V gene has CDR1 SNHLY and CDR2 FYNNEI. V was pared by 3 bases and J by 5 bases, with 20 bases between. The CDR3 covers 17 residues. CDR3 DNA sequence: TGTGCCAGCAGTGAGAACCCGGGCAGGGAGAGGGACAATGAGCAGTTCTTC. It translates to CASSENPGRERDNEQFF.

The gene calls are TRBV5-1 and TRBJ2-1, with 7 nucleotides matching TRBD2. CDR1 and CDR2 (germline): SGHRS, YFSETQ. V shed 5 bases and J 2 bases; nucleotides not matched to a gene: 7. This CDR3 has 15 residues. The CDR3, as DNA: TGCGCCAGCAGAGAGGCGGGAGAGGCCTACAATGAGCAGTTCTTC. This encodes CASREAGEAYNEQFF. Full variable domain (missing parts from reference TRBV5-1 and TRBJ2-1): KAGVTQTPRYLIKTRGQQVTLSCSPISGHRSVSWYQQTPGQGLQFLFEYFSETQRNKGNFPGRFSGRQFSNSRSEMNVSTLELGDSALYLCASREAGEAYNEQFFGPGTRLTVL.